This T cell receptor (beta chain) was identified in a study of blood T cell repertoires in COVID-19. Repertoires were generated with immunoSEQ multiplex PCR, while TCRdb's copy carries only in-frame clones and drops some. The data contain roughly 100,000 clones, over 65% of them seen just once; the ten biggest clones take up around 12%. V was clipped by 4 bases and J by 8 bases, with 16 bases between them. This CDR3 region has 14 residues. The germline gives CDR1 SGDLS, CDR2 YYNGEE. The rearrangement links TRBV9 to TRBJ1-3; no firm D call. Sequencing input: peripheral blood. The receptor comes from a human donor in a cohort sampled during active COVID-19. The CDR3 reads CASSQRTGRDTIYF. The CDR3 nucleotides are TGTGCCAGCAGCCAGCGGACGGGGAGGGACACCATATATTTT. The whole variable domain, remainder taken from reference TRBV9 and TRBJ1-3, is DSGVTQTPKHLITATGQRVTLRCSPRSGDLSVYWYQQSLDQGLQFLIQYYNGEERAKGNILERFSAQQFPDLHSELNLSSLELGDSALYFCASSQRTGRDTIYFGEGSWLTVV.